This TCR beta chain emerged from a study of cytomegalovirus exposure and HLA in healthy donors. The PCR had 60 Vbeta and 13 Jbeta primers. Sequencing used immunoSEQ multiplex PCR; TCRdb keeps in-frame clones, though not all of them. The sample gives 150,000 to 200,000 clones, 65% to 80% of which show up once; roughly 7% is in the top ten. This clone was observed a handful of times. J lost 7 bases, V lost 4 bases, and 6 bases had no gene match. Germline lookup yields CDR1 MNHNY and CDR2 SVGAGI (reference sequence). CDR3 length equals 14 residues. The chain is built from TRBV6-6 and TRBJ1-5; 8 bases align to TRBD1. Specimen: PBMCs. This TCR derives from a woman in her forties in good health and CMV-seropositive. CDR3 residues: CASSSDRDGQPQHF. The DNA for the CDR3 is TGTGCCAGCAGTTCGGACAGGGACGGACAGCCCCAGCATTTT.